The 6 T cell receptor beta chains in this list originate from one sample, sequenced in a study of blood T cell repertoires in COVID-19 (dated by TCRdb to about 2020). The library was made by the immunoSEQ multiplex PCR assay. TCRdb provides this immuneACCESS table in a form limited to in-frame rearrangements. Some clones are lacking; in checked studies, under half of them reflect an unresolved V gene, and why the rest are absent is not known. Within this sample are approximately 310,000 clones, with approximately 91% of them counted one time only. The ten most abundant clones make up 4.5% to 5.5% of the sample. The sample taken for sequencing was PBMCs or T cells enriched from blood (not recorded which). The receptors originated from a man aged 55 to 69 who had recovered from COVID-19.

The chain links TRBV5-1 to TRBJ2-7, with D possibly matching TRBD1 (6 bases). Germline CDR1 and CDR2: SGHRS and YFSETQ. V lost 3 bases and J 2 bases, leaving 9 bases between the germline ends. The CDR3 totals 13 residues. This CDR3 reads CASSSDRTYEQYF. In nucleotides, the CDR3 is TGCGCCAGCAGCTCCGACAGGACCTACGAGCAGTACTTC.

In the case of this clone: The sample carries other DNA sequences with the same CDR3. DNA of the CDR3: TGTGCCAGTAGTATAAGGGGTAGCTCCTACGAGCAGTACTTC. Translation: CASSIRGSSYEQYF. This sequence joins TRBV19 and TRBJ2-7, with D possibly matching TRBD1 (5 bases). This CDR3 region has 14 residues. V lost 2 bases and J lost 0, with 8 bases in between. In germline, CDR1 is LNHDA, CDR2 SQIVND (reference sequence).

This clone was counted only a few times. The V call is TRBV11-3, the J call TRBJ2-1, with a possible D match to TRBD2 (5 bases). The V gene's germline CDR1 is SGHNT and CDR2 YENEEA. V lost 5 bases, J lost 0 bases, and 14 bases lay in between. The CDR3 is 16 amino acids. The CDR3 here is CASSPLGSGSYNEQFF. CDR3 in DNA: TGTGCCAGCAGCCCCTTAGGGAGTGGCTCCTACAATGAGCAGTTCTTC.

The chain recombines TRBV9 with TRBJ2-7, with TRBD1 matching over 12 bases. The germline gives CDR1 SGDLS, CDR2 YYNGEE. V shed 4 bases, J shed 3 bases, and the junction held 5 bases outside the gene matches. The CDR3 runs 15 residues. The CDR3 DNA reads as TGTGCCAGCAGCCCCGGGACAGGGGGCAACTACGAGCAGTACTTC. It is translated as CASSPGTGGNYEQYF.

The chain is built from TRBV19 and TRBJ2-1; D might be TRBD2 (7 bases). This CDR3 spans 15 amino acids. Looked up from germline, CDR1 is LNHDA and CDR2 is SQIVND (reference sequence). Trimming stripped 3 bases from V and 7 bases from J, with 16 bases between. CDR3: CASSIRGAWGNEQFF. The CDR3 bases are TGTGCCAGTAGTATTCGGGGGGCATGGGGGAATGAGCAGTTCTTC.

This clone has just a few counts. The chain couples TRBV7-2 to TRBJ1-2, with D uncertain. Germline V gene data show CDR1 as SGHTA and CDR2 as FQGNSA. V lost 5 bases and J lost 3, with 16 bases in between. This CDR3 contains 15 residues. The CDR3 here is CASSTVGGSDYGYTF. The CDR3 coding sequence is TGTGCCAGCAGCACAGTAGGAGGGTCGGACTATGGCTACACCTTC. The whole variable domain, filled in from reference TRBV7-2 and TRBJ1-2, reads GAGVSQSPSNKVTEKGKDVELRCDPISGHTALYWYRQSLGQGLEFLIYFQGNSAPDKSGLPSDRFSAERTGGSVSTLTIQRTQQEDSAVYLCASSTVGGSDYGYTFGSGTRLTVV.